This TCR beta chain comes out of a study of cytomegalovirus exposure and HLA in healthy donors. Overall study results and limits: Excluded: some indistinguishable V segments such as TRBV6-2 and TRBV6-3.

The study ran its PCR with 60 Vbeta and 13 Jbeta primers. The data were produced by immunoSEQ multiplex PCR, yet TCRdb's version contains in-frame clones alone and is incomplete. The table has roughly 150,000 clones, about 76% seen once. This clone was found a few times. Antigen unknown. This CDR3 contains 13 residues. V lost 5 bases and J lost 6, with 11 bases in between. Germline lookup yields CDR1 SEHNR and CDR2 FQNEAQ (reference sequence). The clonotype comes from a young woman in good health and CMV-seropositive. The chain links TRBV7-9 to TRBJ2-1, with D unresolved. Sequenced material: PBMCs. CDR3 nucleotide sequence: TGTGCCAGCAGCCCGTATAGAGGCAATGAGCAGTTCTTC. Amino acid sequence: CASSPYRGNEQFF.